Described below is a single T cell receptor (beta chain) sequence and its context. The CDR3 spans 15 residues. CDR1 SGHKS and CDR2 YYEKEE come from the germline V gene (reference sequence). Losses at the gene ends were 5 bases for V and 3 bases for J; bases not matched to a gene: 7. This table comes from immunoSEQ multiplex PCR, and its TCRdb copy is limited to in-frame clones, with some not included. The sample yields 60,000 to 85,000 clones, more than 75% seen once. These data come from a study of blood T cell repertoires in COVID-19. This chain joins TRBV5-5 and TRBJ2-1, with 8 bases matching TRBD1. Sequencing was performed on peripheral blood. The TCR was taken from a woman older than 75 with active or convalescent COVID-19. This chain's CDR3 is CASRAGQGGYNEQFF. Here the CDR3 DNA reads TGTGCCAGCAGAGCTGGACAGGGAGGCTACAATGAGCAGTTCTTC.